These 21 T cell receptor beta chains were all obtained from the same sample, sequenced in a study of T cell responses to AZD1222 COVID-19 vaccine. Sequencing was performed with immunoSEQ multiplex PCR; in TCRdb, only in-frame clones are kept and a portion is missing. This repertoire shows approximately 120,000 clones, around 89% found once; its top ten account for approximately 4.2%. The material was peripheral blood, obtained on day 0 of AZD1222 vaccination. Receptor source: an adult in good health.

This chain uses TRBV30 with TRBJ2-7; 7 positions agree with TRBD1. With 0 bases clipped from V and 3 bases from J, the junction kept 5 bases outside the gene matches. The germline gives CDR1 GTSNPN, CDR2 SVGIG (reference sequence). CDR3 size: 14 residues. CDR3 sequence reads: CAWSVKGAGYEQYF. The CDR3, as DNA: TGTGCCTGGAGTGTAAAGGGGGCAGGCTACGAGCAGTACTTC.

The chain combines TRBV28 with TRBJ1-1, with D perhaps matching TRBD1 (5 bases). This CDR3 is 13 amino acids long. V was clipped by 11 bases and J by 1 base, with 14 bases between them. Germline assignment: CDR1 MDHEN and CDR2 SYDVKM. The CDR3 reads CASQGLRNTEAFF. For the CDR3, the DNA is TGTGCCTCCCAGGGCCTAAGGAACACTGAAGCTTTCTTT.

The chain has TRBV7-9 and TRBJ2-3, with D possibly matching TRBD2 (6 bases). Germline V gene data show CDR1 as SEHNR and CDR2 as FQNEAQ (reference sequence). V lost 6 bases, J lost 4 bases, and 17 bases lay in between. The CDR3 is made up of 15 amino acids. The CDR3 DNA reads as TGTGCCAGCAGGAATAGCGGCAACGCGGCAGATACGCAGTATTTT. Translation gives CASRNSGNAADTQYF.

The CDR3 sequence is CASSFTAHNEQFF. In DNA form, the CDR3 reads TGTGCCAGCAGCTTCACCGCACACAATGAGCAGTTCTTC. The chain recombines TRBV5-6 with TRBJ2-1; D unclear. Trimming took 2 bases from V and 5 from J, leaving 8 bases between them. CDR1 SGHDT and CDR2 YYEEEE come from the germline V gene. The CDR3 is 13 residues long.

The chain employs TRBV30 and TRBJ1-2; no definite D call. Germline CDR1 reads GTSNPN; CDR2 reads SVGIG (reference sequence). V was pared by 3 bases and J by 4 bases, with 12 bases between. This CDR3 spans 13 amino acids. The CDR3 reads CAWRAVYGYGYTF. The CDR3 DNA follows: TGTGCCTGGAGGGCGGTCTATGGCTATGGCTACACCTTC.

The CDR3, as DNA: TGTGCCAGCAGTCCCCTAGGGACCGATCATACGGTAACTTTCTTT. Translating gives CASSPLGTDHTVTFF. This chain joins TRBV9 and TRBJ1-1; tentative D call: TRBD1 (5 bases). Per the germline V gene, CDR1 is SGDLS and CDR2 is YYNGEE. CDR3 size: 15 residues. V lost 5 bases, J lost 12 bases, and 26 bases lay in between.

The rearrangement joins TRBV28 to TRBJ1-5; the D gene is possibly TRBD1 (5 bases). The V gene's germline CDR1 is MDHEN and CDR2 SYDVKM. Trimming pared 8 bases from V and 3 bases from J, leaving 8 bases between. This CDR3 region has 12 residues. DNA for the CDR3: TGTGCCAGCGACAGATACAATCAGCCCCAGCATTTT. This codes for CASDRYNQPQHF. The full variable domain, its missing parts supplied by reference TRBV28 and TRBJ1-5, is DVKVTQSSRYLVKRTGEKVFLECVQDMDHENMFWYRQDPGLGLRLIYFSYDVKMKEKGDIPEGYSVSREKKERFSLILESASTNQTSMYLCASDRYNQPQHFGDGTRLSIL.

The chain joins TRBV6-4 to TRBJ1-5; D unresolved. Germline V gene sequence: CDR1 MRHNA, CDR2 SNTAGT. The CDR3 sequence is 13 residues long. V lost 2 bases to trimming and J lost 5 bases, with 7 bases between them. DNA for the CDR3: TGTGCCAGCAGTGACGAGGCTGATCAGCCCCAGCATTTT. The encoded protein is CASSDEADQPQHF.

This rearrangement joins TRBV5-1 to TRBJ1-4; D is unclear. CDR1 and CDR2 from the germline V gene are SGHRS and YFSETQ. Trimming shortened V by 4 bases and J by 5 bases, and 9 bases separated the two germline ends. This CDR3 region has 13 residues. CDR3: CASSMSVNEKLFF. For the CDR3, the DNA is TGCGCCAGCAGCATGTCAGTAAATGAAAAACTGTTTTTT.

The chain links TRBV7-2 to TRBJ2-5; the D gene could be TRBD1 or TRBD2 (5 bases each). Per the germline V gene, CDR1 is SGHTA and CDR2 is FQGNSA. V dropped 2 bases and J dropped 5 bases, with 12 bases sitting between them. The CDR3 runs to 14 residues. CDR3 nucleotide sequence: TGTGCCAGCAGCTTAAATTTGGGGGAGGAGACCCAGTACTTC. Protein product: CASSLNLGEETQYF.

The chain carries TRBV12-5 and TRBJ1-3, with D perhaps TRBD1 (5 bases). V was cut by 0 bases and J by 9 bases, with 15 bases left in between. The CDR3 contains 15 residues. The V gene's germline CDR1 is LGHNT and CDR2 FRNRAP. The CDR3 nucleotides are TGTGCTAGTGGTTTGGTAGGGCAGGGCCTGGGCACCATATATTTT. As protein: CASGLVGQGLGTIYF.

This clone was counted a single time. One end of the junction is discordant with germline, which a read error may explain. The same CDR3 can be traced to other DNA sequences in this sample. V is TRBV19 and J is TRBJ1-6; D is ambiguous. CDR3 length equals 16 residues. Germline assignment: CDR1 LNHDA and CDR2 SQIVND (reference sequence). In DNA, the CDR3 is TGTGCCAGTAGTACAACCTCGACGAAGGGAAATTCGCCCCTCCACTTT. Its translation: CASSTTSTKGNSPLHF. Supplemented by reference TRBV19 and TRBJ1-6, the full variable domain reads DGGITQSPKYLFRKEGQNVTLSCEQNLNHDAMYWYRQDPGQGLRLIYYSQIVNDFQKGDIAEGYSVSREKKESFPLTVTSAQKNPTAFYLCASSTTSTKGNSPLHFGNGTRLTVT.

The chain has TRBV10-2 and TRBJ1-4; TRBD1 might be the D (6 bases). The V and J ends lost 3 bases and 6 bases respectively, with 11 bases between them. The CDR3 sequence is 14 residues long. Germline V lookup: CDR1 WSHSY, CDR2 SAAADI. The CDR3 DNA reads TGCGCCAGCAGTGATGGGCAGGGGCATGAAAAACTGTTTTTT. Its translation is CASSDGQGHEKLFF.

V gene TRBV6-5 combines with J gene TRBJ1-2; D is possibly TRBD1 (5 bases). Germline V gene data show CDR1 as MNHEY and CDR2 as SVGAGI. CDR3 length equals 15 residues. The germline V and J ends were trimmed by 2 bases and 6 bases, with 16 bases remaining between them. This CDR3 reads CASSYAGKVRDGYTF. The CDR3 DNA reads as TGTGCCAGCAGTTACGCAGGGAAGGTGAGAGATGGCTACACCTTC.

The chain couples TRBV7-2 to TRBJ2-5, with D unclear. Germline CDR1 is SGHTA and CDR2 is FQGNSA. This CDR3 region has 13 residues. V was clipped by 1 base and J by 4 bases, with 7 bases between them. The CDR3 region is CASSLGRTETQYF. The CDR3 nucleotides read TGTGCCAGCAGCTTAGGTAGAACAGAGACCCAGTACTTC. Combining the CDR3 with reference TRBV7-2 and TRBJ2-5 gives the whole variable domain GAGVSQSPSNKVTEKGKDVELRCDPISGHTALYWYRQSLGQGLEFLIYFQGNSAPDKSGLPSDRFSAERTGGSVSTLTIQRTQQEDSAVYLCASSLGRTETQYFGPGTRLLVL.

The chain uses TRBV7-3 and TRBJ1-6; tentative D call: TRBD1 (6 bases). The CDR3 consists of 17 residues. Per germline, CDR1 SGHTA and CDR2 FQGTGA. The germline V and J ends were trimmed by 5 bases and 10 bases, with 24 bases remaining between them. The CDR3 nucleotides are TGTGCCAGCAGCACTACCCTAAACAGGGCAGATTGGTCACCCCTCCACTTT. Translation: CASSTTLNRADWSPLHF.

As DNA, the CDR3 is TGTGCCAGCAGTGAAGCTGGGGATACGCAGTATTTT. Protein product: CASSEAGDTQYF. This chain uses TRBV6-1 with TRBJ2-3, with D unresolved. This CDR3 is 12 amino acids long. The germline CDR1 and CDR2 sequences are MNHNS and SASEGT. V was shortened by 0 bases and J by 6 bases, with 4 bases between the two germline ends.

This clone was seen only once. The junction departs from the called germline gene at one end, perhaps through a read error. V and J are TRBV5-4 and TRBJ1-2; unclear D gene. The CDR3 spans 15 residues. The germline gives CDR1 SGHNT, CDR2 YYREEE (reference sequence). DNA for the CDR3: TGTGCCAGCACCTTGGTATCTGGGAAGCGGTATGGCTACACCTTC. Protein: CASTLVSGKRYGYTF.

CDR3 amino acids: CAWSTGPPYEQYF. CDR3 sequence (DNA): TGTGCCTGGTCTACAGGGCCCCCCTACGAGCAGTACTTC. This chain joins TRBV30 and TRBJ2-7; possibly TRBD1 for D (6 bases). CDR3 size: 13 residues. V lost 5 bases and J 2 bases, leaving 13 bases between the germline ends. Germline V gives CDR1 GTSNPN, CDR2 SVGIG (reference sequence). Using reference TRBV30 and TRBJ2-7 for the parts outside the CDR3, the full variable domain is SQTIHQWPATLVQPVGSPLSLECTVEGTSNPNLYWYRQAAGRGLQLLFYSVGIGQISSEVPQNLSASRPQDRQFILSSKKLLLSDSGFYLCAWSTGPPYEQYFGPGTRLTVT.

The chain couples TRBV21-1 to TRBJ2-6. TRBV21-1 is labeled a pseudogene. The CDR3 has 18 amino acids. The CDR3 here is CASSKAGSMGFGANVLTF. The CDR3 nucleotides are TGTGCCAGCAGCAAAGCCGGGTCAATGGGGTTTGGGGCCAACGTCCTGACTTTC.

The chain couples TRBV25-1 to TRBJ2-3; D may be TRBD1 (8 bases). CDR1 is MGHDK and CDR2 is SYGVNS in the germline V gene. The V and J ends lost 5 bases and 3 bases respectively, with 12 bases between them. The CDR3 loop spans 14 amino acids. The CDR3 region is CASSNRGGTDTQYF. DNA for the CDR3: TGTGCCAGCAGTAACAGGGGGGGTACAGATACGCAGTATTTT.